The clone carrying this T cell receptor (beta chain) was seen a handful of times. The data were obtained in a study of CD8 T cells in ankylosing spondylitis. Each TCR beta library was made by quantitative 5'-RACE that incorporated molecular barcodes. TCRdb passed the 5' RACE reads through MiXCR, listing each CDR3 protein once. Among about 320,000 distinct CDR3 sequences listed, around a tenth were seen once. Germline CDR1 is DFQATT and CDR2 is SNEGSKA (reference sequence). Between the trimmed V and J ends, which lost 3 bases and 8 bases, there was a span of 14 bases. The CDR3 consists of 13 residues. This receptor was identified in a female donor with ankylosing spondylitis or in good health (not recorded which). Specimen: blood, either unsorted or a sorted T cell fraction (not recorded which). The chain recombines TRBV20-1 with TRBJ2-1, with a tentative D call TRBD2 (6 bases). The CDR3 sequence: CSASTWGLDEQFF. The CDR3 DNA is TGCAGTGCTAGCACGTGGGGACTTGATGAGCAGTTCTTC.